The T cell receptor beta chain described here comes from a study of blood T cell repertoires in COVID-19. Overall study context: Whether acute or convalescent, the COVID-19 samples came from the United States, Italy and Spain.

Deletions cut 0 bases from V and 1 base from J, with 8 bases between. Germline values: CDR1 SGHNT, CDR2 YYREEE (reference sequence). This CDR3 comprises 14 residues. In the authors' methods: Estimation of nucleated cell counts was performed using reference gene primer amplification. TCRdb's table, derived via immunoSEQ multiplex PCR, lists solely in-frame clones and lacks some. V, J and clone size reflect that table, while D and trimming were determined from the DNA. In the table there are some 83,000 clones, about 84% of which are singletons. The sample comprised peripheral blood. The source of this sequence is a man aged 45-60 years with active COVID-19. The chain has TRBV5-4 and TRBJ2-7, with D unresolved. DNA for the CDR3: TGTGCCAGCAGCTTGGGCGCACTTTCCTACGAGCAGTACTTC. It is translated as CASSLGALSYEQYF. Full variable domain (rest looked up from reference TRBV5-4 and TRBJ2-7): ETGVTQSPTHLIKTRGQQVTLRCSSQSGHNTVSWYQQALGQGPQFIFQYYREEENGRGNFPPRFSGLQFPNYSSELNVNALELDDSALYLCASSLGALSYEQYFGPGTRLTVT.